This T cell receptor (beta chain) was sequenced during a study of cytomegalovirus exposure and HLA in healthy donors. Overall study: Per a later analysis, the approximately 690 first-cohort and some 130 validation repertoires shared one platform. Study-level findings and limits: The study listed roughly 150 cytomegalovirus-associated TCR beta chains. Most sequenced TCRs were rare (though some public TCRs occurred in many donors). The tendency of first-cohort TCR clusters to co-occur in the roughly 130 validation repertoires emerged from a later analysis.

V was pared by 1 base and J by 6 bases, with 10 bases between. Germline V gives CDR1 SGHDT, CDR2 YYEEEE. The CDR3 runs to 13 residues. Generated by immunoSEQ multiplex PCR, the TCRdb table keeps only in-frame clones and is missing some. The table has some 160,000 clones, roughly 91% seen once. For this clone: Its matching antigen is unknown.

The chain uses TRBV5-6 and TRBJ1-2, with D possibly being TRBD1 (6 bases). Sequencing used PBMCs. The receptor was derived from a man younger than 35 in good health and CMV-seronegative. The CDR3 DNA is TGTGCCAGCAGCTTGACAGGGTGGGATGGCTACACCTTC. Protein product: CASSLTGWDGYTF.